This T cell receptor beta chain derives from a study of radiation and T cells in renal cell carcinoma. General study findings and limits: Top tumor clonotypes rose in blood 2 weeks post-radiation, then contracted.

This clone was recorded once. Its antigen is unidentified. TCRdb's table, derived via immunoSEQ multiplex PCR, lists solely in-frame clones and lacks some. The data hold around 64,000 clones, with approximately 84% observed a single time. Time point here: baseline pretreatment blood. As to treatment: 15 Gy SBRT to primary tumor, nephrectomy 4 weeks later. Radiation-treated patients gave blood at baseline, week 2 and week 4. Clear cell pathology was present in this patient's renal cell carcinoma. This sequence originates from a man aged 55 to 70 with renal cell carcinoma. The sample consisted of blood, taken from a patient whose treatment included radiotherapy and nephrectomy.

CDR3 loop: CAISGGGQTSNQPQHF. The CDR3, as DNA: TGTGCCATCAGTGGAGGGGGACAGACCAGCAATCAGCCCCAGCATTTT. This chain joins TRBV10-3 and TRBJ1-5; 7 positions match TRBD1. This CDR3 spans 16 amino acids. From germline, CDR1 is ENHRY and CDR2 SYGVKD. V was clipped by 4 bases and J by 1 base; unmatched bases: 7.